The entry that follows covers one T cell receptor (beta chain) sequence. The record originates from a study of OX40 agonist ivuxolimab in advanced cancers. This CDR3 has 15 amino acids. V gave up 6 bases and J gave up 0 bases, with 13 bases separating them. Germline CDR1 is SNHLY and CDR2 is FYNNEI. Libraries were prepared by immunoSEQ multiplex PCR; TCRdb keeps only in-frame clonotypes and omits some of them. In the table there are 35,000 to 50,000 clones, roughly four fifths of which are singletons. This material consisted of CD4+ or CD8+ T cells sorted from blood, taken in a trial of the OX40 agonist ivuxolimab. The origin of this receptor is an adult with an advanced solid tumor such as melanoma, head and neck, liver or kidney cancer. V usage is TRBV2 and J usage is TRBJ2-3, with D unclear. CDR3 DNA sequence: TGTGCCAGCAGGGTAGACTTTGCTAGCACAGATACGCAGTATTTT. Translation: CASRVDFASTDTQYF.